A selection of T cell receptor beta chains follows, all from one sample in a study of blood T cells in healthy people across ages. TCRdb independently ran MiXCR on the 5' RACE reads; one entry per CDR3 protein. There are about 730,000 distinct CDR3 sequences in the sample; roughly two fifths occur only once, and under 25% lies in the top ten. Sequencing input: blood. These receptors came from a woman aged 55-75 years in good health. Each CDR3 is given with its conserved first and last residue. Each record gives: V gene, clone size, D gene, J gene, CDR3 DNA, CDR3 protein. A D gene is named only where the DNA matches it firmly. Not all rows give a size; the values are once, few, many and, for expanded clones, a class.

V gene: TRBV6-1
clone size: few
D gene: NA
J gene: TRBJ1-1
CDR3 DNA: TGTGCCAGCAGTGAAGGCGCAATGAACACTGAAGCTTTCTTT
CDR3 protein: CASSEGAMNTEAFF

V gene: TRBV10-1
clone size: few
D gene: TRBD2
J gene: TRBJ2-1
CDR3 DNA: TGCGCCAGCAGTGAGTCAGGGGTAGCGGGGGATCGGGAGCAGTTCTTC
CDR3 protein: CASSESGVAGDREQFF

V gene: TRBV7-2
clone size: NA
D gene: NA
J gene: TRBJ2-1
CDR3 DNA: TGTGCCAGCAGCGGACGGACCGTGACGAATGAGCAGTTCTTC
CDR3 protein: CASSGRTVTNEQFF

V gene: TRBV9
clone size: NA
D gene: NA
J gene: TRBJ1-2
CDR3 DNA: TGTGTCAGCAGCGTAGCGGCAGAATCCCACTATGGCTACACCTTC
CDR3 protein: CVSSVAAESHYGYTF

V gene: TRBV12-3/TRBV12-4
clone size: many
D gene: NA
J gene: TRBJ2-3
CDR3 DNA: TGTGCCAGCAGTCGTACCACAGATACGCAGTATTTT
CDR3 protein: CASSRTTDTQYF

V gene: TRBV5-1
clone size: NA
D gene: TRBD1
J gene: TRBJ2-2
CDR3 DNA: TGCGCCAGCAGAGAGGGTGGACAGGGGAACACCGGGGAGCTGTTTTTT
CDR3 protein: CASREGGQGNTGELFF

V gene: TRBV6-2/TRBV6-3
clone size: few
D gene: NA
J gene: TRBJ2-5
CDR3 DNA: TGTGCCAGCAGTTACCTCCCTAGGGAGCAGTACTTC
CDR3 protein: CASSYLPREQYF

V gene: TRBV5-1
clone size: NA
D gene: TRBD2
J gene: TRBJ2-1
CDR3 DNA: TGCGCCAGCAGCTTGGATCGGGTTAGCGGGAGGGCGCGGGAGTTCTTC
CDR3 protein: CASSLDRVSGRAREFF

V gene: TRBV9
clone size: NA
D gene: NA
J gene: TRBJ1-1
CDR3 DNA: TGTGCCAGCAGCGTAGCTGAGGGACTTGAAGCTTTCTTT
CDR3 protein: CASSVAEGLEAFF

V gene: TRBV6-5
clone size: NA
D gene: TRBD2
J gene: TRBJ2-3
CDR3 DNA: TGTGCCAGCAGTTACTCGACTAGCGGAGCCACAGATACGCAGTATTTT
CDR3 protein: CASSYSTSGATDTQYF

V gene: TRBV20-1
clone size: many
D gene: TRBD1
J gene: TRBJ2-5
CDR3 DNA: TGCAGTGCGGGAAAGACAGGGGTGGAGACCCAGTACTTC
CDR3 protein: CSAGKTGVETQYF

V gene: TRBV2
clone size: once
D gene: NA
J gene: TRBJ1-4
CDR3 DNA: TGTGCCAGCAGTGAAGAGGTAGAAAAACTGTTTTTT
CDR3 protein: CASSEEVEKLFF

V gene: TRBV29-1
clone size: NA
D gene: TRBD2
J gene: TRBJ2-3
CDR3 DNA: TGCAGCGTTGAAGATTGGGGCAGGGGGACCAGCGGGAGGGCCGCAGATACGCAGTATTTT
CDR3 protein: CSVEDWGRGTSGRAADTQYF

V gene: TRBV6-5
clone size: once
D gene: TRBD2
J gene: TRBJ2-1
CDR3 DNA: TGTGCCAGCAGTCCCAGGACTAGCGGGAAATACAATGAGCAGTTCTTC
CDR3 protein: CASSPRTSGKYNEQFF

V gene: TRBV9
clone size: NA
D gene: NA
J gene: TRBJ2-7
CDR3 DNA: TGTGCCAGCAGCCCGGGATCTAACTCCTACGAGCAGTACTTC
CDR3 protein: CASSPGSNSYEQYF

V gene: TRBV20-1
clone size: few
D gene: TRBD2
J gene: TRBJ2-3
CDR3 DNA: TGCAGTGCAGCGGGGGGGCCCACAGATACGCAGTATTTT
CDR3 protein: CSAAGGPTDTQYF

V gene: TRBV7-6
clone size: NA
D gene: TRBD2
J gene: TRBJ2-5
CDR3 DNA: TGTGCCAGCAGCTTTTCCGGGACTAGCGGGAAAGAGACCCAGTACTTC
CDR3 protein: CASSFSGTSGKETQYF

V gene: TRBV6-2/TRBV6-3
clone size: NA
D gene: NA
J gene: TRBJ2-1
CDR3 DNA: TGTGCCAGCAGAGGGGGGGGCGAGTACAATGAGCAGTTCTTC
CDR3 protein: CASRGGGEYNEQFF

V gene: TRBV25-1
clone size: many
D gene: NA
J gene: TRBJ2-5
CDR3 DNA: TGTGCCAGCAGTGAGACCTCCCCCCGGCGAGAGACCCAGTACTTC
CDR3 protein: CASSETSPRRETQYF

V gene: TRBV15
clone size: NA
D gene: NA
J gene: TRBJ2-7
CDR3 DNA: TGTGCCACCAGCAGAACAGACCTCCACGAGCAGTACTTC
CDR3 protein: CATSRTDLHEQYF

V gene: TRBV7-3
clone size: NA
D gene: NA
J gene: TRBJ2-7
CDR3 DNA: TGTGCCAGCAGCTTAAAGCAGGCCAATCCCCACGAGCAGTACTTC
CDR3 protein: CASSLKQANPHEQYF

V gene: TRBV7-9
clone size: NA
D gene: TRBD2
J gene: TRBJ2-3
CDR3 DNA: TGTGCCAGCAGGGGAGCGGGGAGCAGCACAGATACGCAGTATTTT
CDR3 protein: CASRGAGSSTDTQYF

V gene: TRBV20-1
clone size: NA
D gene: TRBD1
J gene: TRBJ2-7
CDR3 DNA: TGCAGTGCTCCGAGGGGGGACAGGGAATCCTACGAGCAGTACTTC
CDR3 protein: CSAPRGDRESYEQYF

V gene: TRBV7-2
clone size: NA
D gene: TRBD1
J gene: TRBJ2-3
CDR3 DNA: TGTGCCAGCAGCACCAGGACAGGGTCAGATACGCAGTATTTT
CDR3 protein: CASSTRTGSDTQYF

V gene: TRBV14
clone size: NA
D gene: NA
J gene: TRBJ2-7
CDR3 DNA: TGTGTCAGCAGCCAAGACTGGCAGCCAAGCTCCTACGAGCAGTACTTC
CDR3 protein: CVSSQDWQPSSYEQYF

V gene: TRBV2
clone size: once
D gene: NA
J gene: TRBJ2-1
CDR3 DNA: TGTGCCAGCAGTGATGACGGGGGCGCCTACAATGAGCAGTTCTTC
CDR3 protein: CASSDDGGAYNEQFF

V gene: TRBV7-2
clone size: few
D gene: NA
J gene: TRBJ2-5
CDR3 DNA: TGTGCCAGCAGCTTATATCATCGAGAGACCCAGTACTTC
CDR3 protein: CASSLYHRETQYF

V gene: TRBV7-2
clone size: few
D gene: TRBD1
J gene: TRBJ1-2
CDR3 DNA: TGTGCCAGCAGCCTTAGCGCTTTATCCAGGGGGCACACCTTC
CDR3 protein: CASSLSALSRGHTF

V gene: TRBV18
clone size: many
D gene: TRBD2
J gene: TRBJ2-7
CDR3 DNA: TGTGCCAGCTCAGGACTAGCGGGACAATCCTACGAGCAGTACTTC
CDR3 protein: CASSGLAGQSYEQYF

V gene: TRBV6-2/TRBV6-3
clone size: NA
D gene: TRBD2
J gene: TRBJ2-5
CDR3 DNA: TGTGCCAGCAGTTGGCGAGCGGGGCTTGGGACCCAGTACTTC
CDR3 protein: CASSWRAGLGTQYF

V gene: TRBV3-1
clone size: many
D gene: NA
J gene: TRBJ2-7
CDR3 DNA: TGTGCCAGCAGCCAAGCAAGTGGCGAGCAGTACTTC
CDR3 protein: CASSQASGEQYF

V gene: TRBV29-1
clone size: NA
D gene: NA
J gene: TRBJ1-1
CDR3 DNA: TGCAGCGTTAAAAGTGCCGAAGCTTTCTTT
CDR3 protein: CSVKSAEAFF

V gene: TRBV5-1
clone size: few
D gene: NA
J gene: TRBJ2-7
CDR3 DNA: TGCGCCAGCAGCACGCGAGAGAACTCCTACGAGCAGTACTTC
CDR3 protein: CASSTRENSYEQYF

V gene: TRBV6-5
clone size: once
D gene: TRBD1
J gene: TRBJ1-4
CDR3 DNA: TGTGCCAGTAGCTGGGACAGGGGAGGGGTTGAAAAACTGTTTTTT
CDR3 protein: CASSWDRGGVEKLFF

V gene: TRBV5-5
clone size: few
D gene: NA
J gene: TRBJ1-4
CDR3 DNA: TGTGCCAGCAGCTTGAAGGGGACTAGAGAGGTAAAACTGTTTTTT
CDR3 protein: CASSLKGTREVKLFF

V gene: TRBV7-2
clone size: once
D gene: TRBD2
J gene: TRBJ2-7
CDR3 DNA: TGTGCCGTCGATAGCGGGGGGGAATACGAGCAGTACTTC
CDR3 protein: CAVDSGGEYEQYF

V gene: TRBV20-1
clone size: few
D gene: NA
J gene: TRBJ1-2
CDR3 DNA: TGCGATCGAGGCACGAATGGTGGCTACACCTTC
CDR3 protein: CDRGTNGGYTF

V gene: TRBV7-3
clone size: NA
D gene: NA
J gene: TRBJ2-1
CDR3 DNA: TGTACCAGCAGCTTAAATAGGGACTCGTACAATGAGCAGTTCTTC
CDR3 protein: CTSSLNRDSYNEQFF

V gene: TRBV6-4
clone size: few
D gene: NA
J gene: TRBJ2-3
CDR3 DNA: TGTGCCAGCGCAGCGGGCGAGGCGGGCACAGATACGCAGTATTTT
CDR3 protein: CASAAGEAGTDTQYF

V gene: TRBV12-3/TRBV12-4
clone size: NA
D gene: NA
J gene: TRBJ2-7
CDR3 DNA: TGTGCCAGCAGCCTACAGGGAATCGCCTACGAGCAGTACTTC
CDR3 protein: CASSLQGIAYEQYF

V gene: TRBV27
clone size: few
D gene: TRBD1
J gene: TRBJ2-1
CDR3 DNA: TGTGCCAGCAAGGGGACAGTCGGCAATGAGCAGTTCTTC
CDR3 protein: CASKGTVGNEQFF